Listed below are T cell receptor beta chains from one sample, sequenced in a study of cytomegalovirus exposure and HLA in healthy donors. Generated by immunoSEQ multiplex PCR, the TCRdb table keeps only in-frame clones and is missing some. In the table there are roughly 83,000 clones, roughly 77% of which are singletons. The sequencing sample was made of PBMCs. The receptors shown here come from a man aged 55 to 70 in good health and CMV-seronegative. Each CDR3 is given with its conserved first and last residue. The D gene is left open where the match is weak. Clone size, where shown, is once, few, many, or a class for clones that have expanded.

clone_size j_call d_call v_call cdr3_aa cdr3_nt
. TRBJ2-7 TRBD2 TRBV13 CASSWVGGNEQYF TGTGCCAGCAGCTGGGTGGGAGGGAACGAGCAGTACTTC
. TRBJ1-1 . TRBV18 CASSPQGGDTEAFF TGTGCCAGCTCACCCCAGGGAGGGGACACTGAAGCTTTCTTT
few TRBJ1-3 . TRBV7-6 CASSLAPDTLGGSGNTIYF TGTGCCAGCAGCTTAGCACCGGACACTCTGGGAGGGTCTGGAAACACCATATATTTT
. TRBJ2-1 TRBD2 TRBV7-8 CASSLGVGGAGEQFF TGTGCCAGCAGCTTAGGGGTCGGGGGGGCCGGCGAGCAGTTCTTC
. TRBJ1-1 . TRBV7-8 CASSWGVGRYTEAFF TGTGCCAGCAGCTGGGGAGTGGGGAGATACACTGAAGCTTTCTTT
few TRBJ1-5 TRBD1 TRBV5-1 CASSLTGDGAPQHF TGCGCCAGCAGCTTGACAGGGGATGGAGCGCCCCAGCATTTT
. TRBJ1-2 . TRBV5-4 CASSLGQANYGYTF TGTGCCAGCAGCTTGGGACAGGCGAACTATGGCTACACCTTC
. TRBJ2-7 TRBD1 TRBV30 CAWSLTIGQGDYEQYF TGTGCCTGGAGTCTTACTATTGGACAGGGAGACTACGAGCAGTACTTC
. TRBJ2-5 TRBD2 TRBV11-1 CASRRGGRQETQYF TGTGCCAGCCGCCGGGGGGGGCGTCAAGAGACCCAGTACTTC
once TRBJ2-3 TRBD1 TRBV30 CAGTGNTDTQYF TGTGCCGGGACAGGGAACACAGATACGCAGTATTTT
few TRBJ1-5 . TRBV27 CASSQLSGLRHQPQHF TGTGCCAGCAGTCAGCTCAGCGGCTTGAGACATCAGCCCCAGCATTTT
. TRBJ2-3 . TRBV29-1 CSVEPPGQTDTQYF TGCAGCGTTGAGCCGCCAGGGCAAACAGATACGCAGTATTTT
. TRBJ2-7 TRBD1 TRBV9 CASSVGQGAGTYEQYF TGTGCCAGCAGCGTCGGTCAGGGGGCTGGAACGTACGAGCAGTACTTC
. TRBJ2-2 . TRBV11-2 CASSLNTGELFF TGTGCCAGCAGCCTCAACACCGGGGAGCTGTTTTTT
. TRBJ2-3 . TRBV19 CASTAAVRADTQYF TGTGCCAGCACGGCAGCGGTGAGGGCAGATACGCAGTATTTT
. TRBJ2-3 . TRBV18 CASSPDGVHTQYF TGTGCCAGCTCACCTGACGGAGTCCATACGCAGTATTTT
. TRBJ2-3 . TRBV7-2 CASSLARGTDTQYF TGTGCCAGCAGCTTAGCTCGGGGCACAGATACGCAGTATTTT
. TRBJ2-3 TRBD2 TRBV2 CASRSSGGTDTQYF TGTGCCAGCAGGAGTAGCGGGGGCACAGATACGCAGTATTTT
. TRBJ2-1 . TRBV7-9 CASTPRSSTYNEQFF TGTGCCAGCACCCCTAGGTCATCAACCTACAATGAGCAGTTCTTC
. TRBJ1-1 . TRBV18 CASSRSGEGAEAFF TGTGCCAGCTCACGATCCGGAGAGGGGGCTGAAGCTTTCTTT
. TRBJ2-4 . TRBV11-1 CASSFSGSTLAKNIQYF TGTGCCAGCAGCTTTTCGGGGTCGACCCTAGCCAAAAACATTCAGTACTTC
. TRBJ2-5 . TRBV14 CASSQVGHGGETQYF TGTGCCAGCAGCCAGGTGGGCCACGGTGGGGAGACCCAGTACTTC
. TRBJ2-7 . TRBV6-1 CASRTPEGEKYF TGTGCCAGCAGAACCCCCGAGGGGGAGAAGTACTTC
. TRBJ1-5 . TRBV7-2 CATGGGDQPQHF TGTGCCACCGGCGGGGGCGATCAGCCCCAGCATTTT
. TRBJ1-1 . TRBV12-5 CASVPEYGAGNTEAFF TGTGCTAGTGTCCCCGAGTATGGGGCAGGGAACACTGAAGCTTTCTTT
. TRBJ2-7 TRBD1 TRBV27 CASSLYRGQGAAEQYF TGTGCCAGCAGTTTATACAGAGGACAGGGGGCGGCCGAGCAGTACTTC
. TRBJ2-1 . TRBV15 CATSREGRSGQFF TGTGCCACCAGCAGAGAGGGGAGGAGCGGGCAGTTCTTC
. TRBJ2-7 TRBD2 TRBV5-4 CASRERGGPYEQYF TGTGCCAGCAGGGAGCGGGGGGGGCCCTACGAGCAGTACTTC
. TRBJ1-1 . TRBV12-5 CASDRRRGGYTEAFF TGTGCTAGTGACCGTCGTCGCGGTGGGTACACTGAAGCTTTCTTT